This TCR beta chain was sequenced during a study of T cell responses to AZD1222 COVID-19 vaccine. Notes on the study in general: Among spike-specific TCRs, nearly half reportedly target unmutated variant regions. Only a handful of AZD1222 recipients, roughly six in all, had baseline seropositivity.

Trimming at V came to 7 bases and at J to 11 bases, leaving 17 bases not matched to a gene. This CDR3 spans 15 amino acids. The germline V gene has CDR1 MNHEY and CDR2 SVGAGI. Concerning this clone itself: The target antigen is unknown.

Assay: immunoSEQ multiplex PCR; the TCRdb copy retains only in-frame clones and omits some. The sample carries over 110,000 clones, about 92% recorded once. The origin of this receptor is an adult in good health. The chain uses TRBV6-5 and TRBJ1-5, with TRBD1 matching 7 bases. The input for sequencing was peripheral blood, taken on day 0 of AZD1222 vaccination. Here the CDR3 reads CASTEGDRGGRAQHF. The CDR3 DNA reads TGTGCCAGCACCGAGGGGGACAGAGGGGGTCGGGCCCAGCATTTT.